This T cell receptor (beta chain) was identified in a study of T-cell reconstitution after alpha-beta-depleted transplantation in children (TCRdb year 2016). As for the study more broadly: T-cell immune reconstitution after TCRalphabeta/CD19-depleted allogeneic hematopoietic cell transplantation in children was quantitatively tracked in the study by means of TCR repertoire profiling.

In its sample, this clonotype was seen many times. Its antigen remains unidentified. No per-base quality is available; no much larger clone lies one base away. The library relied on PCR. Sequenced using an Illumina HiSeq 2500. To normalize quantification of the TCRbeta repertoire, the TCR libraries were built with molecular barcoding that relied on unique molecular identifiers. The public reads were reprocessed in TCRdb via fastp at Q25 and MiXCR, keeping in-frame beta chains. One record per CDR3 amino acid sequence lists the most common genes and DNA. In all, the sample holds approximately 490,000 distinct CDR3 sequences, and roughly a tenth of those were seen once. Clones ranked in the top ten supply approximately 2% of the sample. Results the study describes overall, beyond this receptor: In some patients, the high TCRbeta diversity seen at day 60 was put down to recipient T cells and intrathymic progenitors that had survived conditioning. About two months after transplant, the apparently early recovery of alphabetaT-cell counts reportedly depended on just several hundred clones that had expanded rapidly and came from non-depleted graft cells. Hyperexpanded clone frequencies declined over subsequent months; after one year, T-cell counts and TCRbeta diversity were mostly attributed to newly produced T cells.

The intended sense of this specimen's treatment or condition label: allogeneic hematopoietic cell transplantation with graft depleted of TCRalphabeta T cells and CD19 B cells. The transplant recipients were children given TCRalphabeta/CD19-depleted allogeneic hematopoietic cell grafts. Looking up the germline V gene yields CDR1 SNHLY and CDR2 FYNNEI. Trimming costs V 3 bases and J 0 bases, and their ends lie 14 bases apart. The CDR3, from cysteine to phenylalanine, totals 16 residues. Only CDR3 DNA is held: 48 bases, read in frame from base 1. This sample comprised PBMCs, obtained before TCRalphabeta/CD19-depleted stem cell transplant. The chain is assembled from TRBV2 and TRBJ2-5, with the D gene call left open. This clonotype was sampled from a child aged 2-15 years with inherited bone marrow failure, due to receive a stem cell transplant. The CDR3 in this case is CASSDWDTRYQETQYF. The nucleotides are TGTGCCAGCAGTGATTGGGATACCAGGTACCAAGAGACCCAGTACTTC.